This TCR beta chain was profiled in a study of Graves' ophthalmopathy and Graves' hyperthyroidism. General observations from the study: Detected in blood as well were most expanded thyroid clonotypes with frequency above 0.001.

Clinical symptoms, serum thyroxine, TRAb, thyroid ultrasound and orbital computed tomography formed the basis of diagnosis. The PBMCs were taken from 10 ml of fresh peripheral blood. Germline V gene sequence: CDR1 SQVTM, CDR2 ANQGSEA. This CDR3 is 11 amino acids long. Trimming took 6 bases from V and 9 from J, leaving 15 bases between them. Ten or more counts support this clonotype. The antigen is not known. From RNA, the CDR3 regions of TCR beta chains were amplified and sequenced. Second-round multiplex PCR followed a first-round RT-PCR using HTBI primers. MiXCR was run by TCRdb on the multiplex PCR reads, yielding one entry per CDR3 protein. Of 200,000 to 300,000 distinct CDR3 sequences listed, around 42% are singletons.

The receptor comes from an adult man with Graves' ophthalmopathy. The J gene is TRBJ2-7, the V gene TRBV29-1, with D tentatively TRBD1 (5 bases). Sequences were obtained from peripheral blood. In DNA form, the CDR3 reads TGCAGCGTGCCGACAGCTATCGGGCAGTACTTC. It codes for CSVPTAIGQYF.